This T cell receptor (beta chain) was documented in a study of shared clonotypes between healthy human individuals (dated by TCRdb to about 2020). Study-level background: The cohort comprised a couple of women and a few men aged 18 to 49 years. To increase sequencing depth and limit assay-specific biases, TCR repertoire library preparation and sequencing were carried out by different laboratories using diverse techniques. To estimate repertoire size and how much clonotypes are shared between individuals, the study performed deep sequencing of blood TCR repertoires from roughly five healthy adults. Each donor's leukapheresis produced roughly between roughly 0.9 and 8.9 billion PBMCs. For each donor, CD4 naive and CD4 memory were each run on three plates, CD8 naive on two plates, and CD8 memory on one plate. The paper as a whole reports these results and caveats: Pairwise subsampling indicated that sequencing depth was expected to affect the degree of clonotype sharing among donors. The genetic and exposure-history diversity represented was limited by the small number of donors. Rarefaction of sorted-subset datasets indicated incomplete sequencing despite the large sequencing depth. Compared with non-shared clonotypes, clonotypes shared by all four sorted-subset donors had higher generation probabilities. Sampling was restricted to blood, and TCR repertoires in tissue are likely to differ from TCR repertoires in blood. Roughly 5.2% of naive CD4, 3.5% of naive CD8, 2% to 2.5% of memory CD4, and about 0.4% of memory CD8 clonotypes were shared across a few donors. Naive subsets generally had larger estimated clonotype richness than memory subsets.

Comment on this clone: Its antigen remains unidentified. Base-call qualities are not available, and no considerably larger clone is one nucleotide away. The sample holds other DNA sequences that translate to the same CDR3.

Reading the germline V gene gives CDR1 MNHNS and CDR2 SASEGT. The CDR3 covers 15 residues, taking in both the cysteine and the phenylalanine. This entry keeps only the CDR3 DNA: 45 bases, framed from base 1. The V and J ends are trimmed by 3 bases and 0 bases, leaving 12 bases between them. Using the deep immunoSEQ assay, TCR CDR3 regions were amplified from genomic DNA by multiplex PCR. Genomic DNA extracted from each cell subset was distributed evenly over all wells of several immunoSEQ 96-well plates, and each plate served as one replicate. For sorted subsets, each replicate PCR was loaded with 200 ng genomic DNA, equivalent to approximately 27,000 T cell genomes. The purified libraries were quantified using a Qubit 3.0 fluorometer, sized with a Bioanalyzer 2100, and then quantified again using the KAPA Library Quantification kit. Every immunoSEQ 96-well plate was sequenced on a separate single-read 150-cycle Illumina NextSeq 550 flow cell. In the paper's pipeline: Because the immunoSEQ output held only junctional sequences and lacked quality scores, the filtering could not match the filtering applied to full-length reads. Sequences were annotated with PyIR, a Python wrapper for IgBLAST v1.9, using IMGT germline references to assign V/J genes and CDR3. Any read was removed if the V/J assignment was weak (E-value above 1e-6), the CDR3 was missing, or the read contained stop codons, out-of-frame junctions, or ambiguous translated residues. V3J clonotypes were defined as sequences sharing the same inferred V gene, J gene, and CDR3 amino acid sequence. Percentage overlap between repertoires was computed as shared unique clonotypes divided by the size of the smaller repertoire. RTK rarefaction, the Chao1 estimator, and Recon v2.1 estimates of unobserved clonotypes were used to assess repertoire richness. OLGA was used to compute generation probabilities for all TCRbeta clonotypes that the gDNA method yielded from a handful of donors. Drawn from immuneACCESS, this table holds only the in-frame rearrangements with V and J called that TCRdb kept. Clones are partly lost; checked studies trace under half to an unresolved V gene and leave the rest unexplained. The V and J calls and clone size were taken over from that table, and D and trimming were inferred from the DNA. The sample records 2 million to 2.5 million clones, around 90% of which are singletons. The ten largest clones take up 0.37% of the sample.

Healthy HIV-negative adults with no recently reported acute infections or vaccinations were included as donors. Every donor was a Caucasian adult living in Nashville, Tennessee, USA. Magnetic negative selection was used to enrich CD4+ T cells, after which naive cells were positively selected on CD45RA and the negative fraction became the memory subset. Blood was collected by leukapheresis, and PBMCs were isolated by Ficoll-Histopaque density gradient centrifugation and then cryopreserved in liquid nitrogen vapor phase. Analytical flow cytometry was used to check the purity and quantity of every magnetically sorted T cell population. Each sorted fraction had its genomic DNA isolated and then quantified by UV absorbance on a Nanodrop 2000c.

The sample taken for sequencing was naive CD4+ T cells from PBMCs. The label giving this sample's cell subset or site can be read as: CD45RA+ positively selected. This receptor was identified in a man younger than 35 in good health. Some clones in this sample may be carry-over from other donors' samples. Recombination connected TRBV6-1 to TRBJ2-7; the D gene is possibly TRBD1 or TRBD2, each agreeing over 5 bases. The sequenced DNA: TGTGCCAGCAGTGAGGGGACGGTGGGCTCCTACGAGCAGTACTTC. This sequence encodes CASSEGTVGSYEQYF.